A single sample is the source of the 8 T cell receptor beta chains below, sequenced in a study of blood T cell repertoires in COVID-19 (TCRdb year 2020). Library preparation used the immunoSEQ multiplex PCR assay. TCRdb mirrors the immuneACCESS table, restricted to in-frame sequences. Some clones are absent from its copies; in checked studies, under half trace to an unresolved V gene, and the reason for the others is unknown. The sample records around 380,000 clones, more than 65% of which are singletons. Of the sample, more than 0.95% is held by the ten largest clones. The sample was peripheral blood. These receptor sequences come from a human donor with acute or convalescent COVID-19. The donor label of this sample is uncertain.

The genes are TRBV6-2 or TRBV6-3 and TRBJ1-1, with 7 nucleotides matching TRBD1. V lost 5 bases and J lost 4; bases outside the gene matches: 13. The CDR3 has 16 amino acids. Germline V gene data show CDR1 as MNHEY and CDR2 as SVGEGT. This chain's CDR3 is CASSASGTAVGTEAFF. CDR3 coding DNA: TGTGCCAGCAGTGCTTCCGGGACAGCAGTGGGCACTGAAGCTTTCTTT.

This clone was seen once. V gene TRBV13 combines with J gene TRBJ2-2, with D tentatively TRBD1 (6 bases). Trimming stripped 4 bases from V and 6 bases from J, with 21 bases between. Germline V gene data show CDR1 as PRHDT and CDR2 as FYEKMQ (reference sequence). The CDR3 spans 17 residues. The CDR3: CASSSLWRSGVAGELFF. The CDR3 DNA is TGTGCCAGCAGCTCCCTCTGGCGGTCAGGGGTAGCCGGGGAGCTGTTTTTT.

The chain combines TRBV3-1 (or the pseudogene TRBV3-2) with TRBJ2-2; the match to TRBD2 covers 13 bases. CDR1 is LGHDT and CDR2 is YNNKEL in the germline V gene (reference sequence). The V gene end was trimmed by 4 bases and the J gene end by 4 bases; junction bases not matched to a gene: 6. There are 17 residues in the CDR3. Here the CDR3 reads CASSPLAGGLRTGELFF. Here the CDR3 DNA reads TGTGCCAGCAGCCCACTAGCGGGGGGGCTTCGCACCGGGGAGCTGTTTTTT.

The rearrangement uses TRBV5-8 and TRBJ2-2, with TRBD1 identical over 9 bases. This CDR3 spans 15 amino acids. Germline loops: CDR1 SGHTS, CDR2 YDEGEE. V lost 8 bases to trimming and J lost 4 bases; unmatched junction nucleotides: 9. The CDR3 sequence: CASFTGTGFTGELFF. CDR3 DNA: TGTGCCAGTTTTACCGGGACAGGGTTCACCGGGGAGCTGTTTTTT.

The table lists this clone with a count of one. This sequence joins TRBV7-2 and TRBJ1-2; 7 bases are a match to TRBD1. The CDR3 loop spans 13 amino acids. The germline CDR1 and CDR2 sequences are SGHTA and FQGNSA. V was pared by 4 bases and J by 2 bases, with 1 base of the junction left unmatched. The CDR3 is CASSSGQNYGYTF. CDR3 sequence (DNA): TGTGCCAGCAGCTCGGGACAGAACTATGGCTACACCTTC. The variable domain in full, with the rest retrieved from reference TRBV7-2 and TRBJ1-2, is GAGVSQSPSNKVTEKGKDVELRCDPISGHTALYWYRQSLGQGLEFLIYFQGNSAPDKSGLPSDRFSAERTGGSVSTLTIQRTQQEDSAVYLCASSSGQNYGYTFGSGTRLTVV.

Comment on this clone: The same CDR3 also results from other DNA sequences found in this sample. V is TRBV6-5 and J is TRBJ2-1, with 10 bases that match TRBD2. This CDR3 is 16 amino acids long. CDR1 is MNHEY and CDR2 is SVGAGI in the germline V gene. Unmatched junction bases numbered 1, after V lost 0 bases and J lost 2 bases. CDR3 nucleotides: TGTGCCAGCAGTTACTCGAGCGGGGGGGCCTACAATGAGCAGTTCTTC. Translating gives CASSYSSGGAYNEQFF.

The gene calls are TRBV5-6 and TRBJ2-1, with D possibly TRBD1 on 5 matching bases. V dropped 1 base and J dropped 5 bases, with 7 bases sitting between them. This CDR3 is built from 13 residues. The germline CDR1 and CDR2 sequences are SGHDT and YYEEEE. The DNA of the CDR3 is TGTGCCAGCAGCTTGAAGACAGACAATGAGCAGTTCTTC. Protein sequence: CASSLKTDNEQFF. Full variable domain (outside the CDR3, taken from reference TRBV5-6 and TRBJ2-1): DAGVTQSPTHLIKTRGQQVTLRCSPKSGHDTVSWYQQALGQGPQFIFQYYEEEERQRGNFPDRFSGHQFPNYSSELNVNALLLGDSALYLCASSLKTDNEQFFGPGTRLTVL.

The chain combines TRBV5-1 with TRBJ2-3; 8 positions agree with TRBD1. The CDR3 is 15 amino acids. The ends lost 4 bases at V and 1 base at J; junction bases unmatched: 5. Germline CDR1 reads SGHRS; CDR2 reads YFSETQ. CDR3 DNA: TGCGCCAGCAGCCGACCGGGACAGGGCACAGATACGCAGTATTTT. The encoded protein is CASSRPGQGTDTQYF.